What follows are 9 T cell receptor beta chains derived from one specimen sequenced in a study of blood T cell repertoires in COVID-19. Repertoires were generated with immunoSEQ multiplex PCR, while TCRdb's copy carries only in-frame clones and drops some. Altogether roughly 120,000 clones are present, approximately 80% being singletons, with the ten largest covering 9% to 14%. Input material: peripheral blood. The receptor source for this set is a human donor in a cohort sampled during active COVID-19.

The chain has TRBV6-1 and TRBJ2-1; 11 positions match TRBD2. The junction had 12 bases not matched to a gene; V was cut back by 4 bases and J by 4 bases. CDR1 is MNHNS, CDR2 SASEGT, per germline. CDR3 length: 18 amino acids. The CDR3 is CASSATSGGLYVYNEQFF. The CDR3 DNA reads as TGTGCCAGCAGTGCAACTAGCGGGGGCCTCTATGTATACAATGAGCAGTTCTTC.

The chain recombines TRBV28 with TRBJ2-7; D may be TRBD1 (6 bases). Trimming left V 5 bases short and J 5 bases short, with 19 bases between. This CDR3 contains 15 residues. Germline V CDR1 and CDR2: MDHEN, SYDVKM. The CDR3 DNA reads TGTGCCAGCAGTCCGCACAGGGACGGAGGAAACGAGCAGTACTTC. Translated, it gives CASSPHRDGGNEQYF.

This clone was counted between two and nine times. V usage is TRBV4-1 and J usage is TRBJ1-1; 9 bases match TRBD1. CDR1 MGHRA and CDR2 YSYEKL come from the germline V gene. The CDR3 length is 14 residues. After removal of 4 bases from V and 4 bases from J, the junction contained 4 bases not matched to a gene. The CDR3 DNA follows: TGCGCCAGCAGCCTACAGGGGGCCGGCACTGAAGCTTTCTTT. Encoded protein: CASSLQGAGTEAFF.

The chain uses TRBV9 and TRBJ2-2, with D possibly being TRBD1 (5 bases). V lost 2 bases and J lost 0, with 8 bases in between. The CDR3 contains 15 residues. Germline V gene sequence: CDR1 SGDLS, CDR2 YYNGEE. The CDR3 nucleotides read TGTGCCAGCAGCGTGGACATTACGAACACCGGGGAGCTGTTTTTT. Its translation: CASSVDITNTGELFF.

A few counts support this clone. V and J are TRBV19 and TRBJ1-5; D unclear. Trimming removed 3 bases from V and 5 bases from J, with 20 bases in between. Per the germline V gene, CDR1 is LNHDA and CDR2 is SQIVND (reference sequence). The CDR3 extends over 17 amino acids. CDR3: CASSILRSKPGDQPQHF. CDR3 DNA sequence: TGTGCCAGTAGTATTCTTCGGTCAAAACCGGGAGATCAGCCCCAGCATTTT.

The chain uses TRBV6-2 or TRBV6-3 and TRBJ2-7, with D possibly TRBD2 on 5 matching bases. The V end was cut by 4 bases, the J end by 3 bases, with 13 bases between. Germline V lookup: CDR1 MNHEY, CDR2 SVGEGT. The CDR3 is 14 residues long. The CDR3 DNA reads TGTGCCAGCAGTTGGACTGCCATCTACTACGAGCAGTACTTC. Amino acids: CASSWTAIYYEQYF.

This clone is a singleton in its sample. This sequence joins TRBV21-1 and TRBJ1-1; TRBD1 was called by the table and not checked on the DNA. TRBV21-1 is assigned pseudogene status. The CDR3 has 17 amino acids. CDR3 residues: CASSTPCVAGGFTEAFF. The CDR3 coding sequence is TGTGCCAGCAGCACCCCGTGCGTAGCAGGGGGGTTCACTGAAGCTTTCTTT.

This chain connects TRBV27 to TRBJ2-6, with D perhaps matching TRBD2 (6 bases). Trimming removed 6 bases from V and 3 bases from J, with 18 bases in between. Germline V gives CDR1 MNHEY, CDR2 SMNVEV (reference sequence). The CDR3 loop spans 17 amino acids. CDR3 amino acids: CASSTMGGERGANVLTF. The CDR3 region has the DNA TGTGCCAGCAGCACCATGGGCGGGGAACGTGGGGCCAACGTCCTGACTTTC.

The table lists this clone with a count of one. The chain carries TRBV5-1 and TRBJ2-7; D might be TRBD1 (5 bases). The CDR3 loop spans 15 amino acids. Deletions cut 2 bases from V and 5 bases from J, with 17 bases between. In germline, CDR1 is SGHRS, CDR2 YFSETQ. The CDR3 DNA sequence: TGCGCCAGCAGCTTAAATCCAGGGTTCTGGGACGAGCAGTACTTC. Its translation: CASSLNPGFWDEQYF.